This T cell receptor (beta chain) was recorded in a study of blood T cell repertoires in COVID-19. Background on the study: T cells, B-cell-depleted T cells, or PBMCs supplied cDNA or gDNA.

The Seattle patients joined while their infection was active and were tracked longitudinally afterward. CDR3 length: 16 residues. V was clipped by 5 bases and J by 4 bases; unmatched bases: 8. Germline V gene data show CDR1 as KGHDR and CDR2 as SFDVKD. Original processing methods: Amplifying reference gene primers gave estimates of nucleated cell counts. This table comes from immunoSEQ multiplex PCR, and its TCRdb copy is limited to in-frame clones, with some not included. Clone size and V and J calls were adopted from that table, with D and trimming inferred from the DNA. The sample shows roughly 200,000 clones, more than 75% of them seen only once.

Sequencing was performed on peripheral blood. The chain couples TRBV24-1 to TRBJ2-2; TRBD1 matches at 8 bases. This clonotype was sampled from an older woman with COVID-19, enrolled during active disease. As DNA, the CDR3 is TGTGCCACCAGTGGGGCGGGACAGGAGCTCACCGGGGAGCTGTTTTTT. Its protein is CATSGAGQELTGELFF.